This TCR beta chain was recovered during a study of T cells expressing NK-cell markers. Note on this clonotype: What it binds is not known.

TCRdb processed the 5' RACE reads again and assigns one entry to each CDR3 protein, with no DNA. This table lists 550,000 or so distinct CDR3 sequences. Overall study findings and caveats: Unclear, still, was the HCMV specificity of the expanded NKG2C+ T cell clones. About six donors carried dominant NKG2C+ clonotypes that made up roughly 1.0-7.0% of their CD8+ T cells.

This CDR3 has 14 residues. CDR1 and CDR2 (germline): MDHEN, SYDVKM. The chain uses TRBV28 and TRBJ1-5. Sequenced: blood T cells: a sorted CD56 or NKG2C T cell subset, CD4+ or CD8+ T cells, or bulk PBMC T cells (not recorded which). The receptor's source is a young man in good health. CDR3 loop: CASSPIRGVQPQHF.